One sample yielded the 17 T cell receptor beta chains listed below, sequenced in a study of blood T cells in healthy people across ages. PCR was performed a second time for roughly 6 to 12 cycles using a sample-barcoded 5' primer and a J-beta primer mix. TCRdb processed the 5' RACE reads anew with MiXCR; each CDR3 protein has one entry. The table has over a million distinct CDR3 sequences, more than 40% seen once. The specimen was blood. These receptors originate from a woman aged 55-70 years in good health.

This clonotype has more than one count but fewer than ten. CDR3 sequence (DNA): TGTGCCAGCAGCTTAGATCCGGGAATTCAAGAGACCCAGTACTTC. It yields the protein CASSLDPGIQETQYF. The gene calls are TRBV7-8 and TRBJ2-5, with D perhaps TRBD2 (5 bases). Looked up from germline, CDR1 is SGHVS and CDR2 is FQNEAQ. CDR3 size: 15 residues. Trimming removed 1 base at V and 2 bases at J, with 11 bases between.

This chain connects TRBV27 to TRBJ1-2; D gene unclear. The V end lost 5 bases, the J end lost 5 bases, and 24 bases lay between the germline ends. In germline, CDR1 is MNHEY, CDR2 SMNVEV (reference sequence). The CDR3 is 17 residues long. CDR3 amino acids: CASSPLITAFNDYGYTF. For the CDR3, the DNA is TGTGCCAGCAGTCCCCTGATAACCGCCTTTAACGATTATGGCTACACCTTC.

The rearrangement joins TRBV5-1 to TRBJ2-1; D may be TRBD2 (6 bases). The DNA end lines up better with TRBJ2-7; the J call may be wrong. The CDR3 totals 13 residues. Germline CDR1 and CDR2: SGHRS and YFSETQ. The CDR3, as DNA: TGCGCCGACAGCTTGGGTCGCGGGAATGAGCAGTACTTC. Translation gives CADSLGRGNEQYF.

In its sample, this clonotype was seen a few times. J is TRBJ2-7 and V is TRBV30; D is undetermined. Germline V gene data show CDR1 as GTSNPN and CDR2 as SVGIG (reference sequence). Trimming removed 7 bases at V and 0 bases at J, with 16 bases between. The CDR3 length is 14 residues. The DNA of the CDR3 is TGTGCCTCCCGCTGGGCGTTAGGCTCCTACGAGCAGTACTTC. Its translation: CASRWALGSYEQYF.

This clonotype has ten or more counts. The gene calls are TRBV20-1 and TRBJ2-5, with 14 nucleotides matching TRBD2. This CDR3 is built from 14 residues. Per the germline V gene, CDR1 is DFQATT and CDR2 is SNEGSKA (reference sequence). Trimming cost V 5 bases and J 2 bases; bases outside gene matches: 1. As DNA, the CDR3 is TGCAGTGCTGGACTAGCGGGAGGACAAGAGACCCAGTACTTC. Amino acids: CSAGLAGGQETQYF.

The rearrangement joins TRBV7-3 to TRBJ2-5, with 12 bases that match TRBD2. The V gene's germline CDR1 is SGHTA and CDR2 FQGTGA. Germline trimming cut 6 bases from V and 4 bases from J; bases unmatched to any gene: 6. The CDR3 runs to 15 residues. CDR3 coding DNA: TGTGCCAGCAGAGGACTAGCGGGATTCGGAGAGACCCAGTACTTC. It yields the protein CASRGLAGFGETQYF.

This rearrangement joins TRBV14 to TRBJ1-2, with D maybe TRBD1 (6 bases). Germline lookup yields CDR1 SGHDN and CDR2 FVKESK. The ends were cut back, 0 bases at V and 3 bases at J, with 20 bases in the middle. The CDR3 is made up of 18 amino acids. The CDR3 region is CASSQDGPGTRRYYGYTF. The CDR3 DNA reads TGTGCCAGCAGCCAAGATGGACCCGGGACACGACGCTACTATGGCTACACCTTC.

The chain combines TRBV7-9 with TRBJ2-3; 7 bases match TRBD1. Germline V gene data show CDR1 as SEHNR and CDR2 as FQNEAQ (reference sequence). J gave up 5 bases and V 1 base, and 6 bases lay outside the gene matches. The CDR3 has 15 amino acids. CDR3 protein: CASSLVATGRDTQYF. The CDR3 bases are TGTGCCAGCAGCTTAGTAGCGACAGGGCGAGATACGCAGTATTTT.

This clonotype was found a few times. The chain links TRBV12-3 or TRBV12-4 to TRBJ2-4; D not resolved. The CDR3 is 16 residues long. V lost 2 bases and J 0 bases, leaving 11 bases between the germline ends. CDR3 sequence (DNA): TGTGCCAGCAGTTTATCCTGGACGAGAGCCAAAAACATTCAGTACTTC. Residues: CASSLSWTRAKNIQYF.

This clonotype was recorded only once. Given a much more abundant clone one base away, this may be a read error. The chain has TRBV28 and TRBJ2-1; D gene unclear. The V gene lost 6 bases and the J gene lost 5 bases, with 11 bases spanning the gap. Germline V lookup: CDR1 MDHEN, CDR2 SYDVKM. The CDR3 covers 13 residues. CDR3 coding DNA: TGTGCCAGCAGCAGTGATGTGAACAATGAGCAGTTCTTC. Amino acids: CASSSDVNNEQFF.

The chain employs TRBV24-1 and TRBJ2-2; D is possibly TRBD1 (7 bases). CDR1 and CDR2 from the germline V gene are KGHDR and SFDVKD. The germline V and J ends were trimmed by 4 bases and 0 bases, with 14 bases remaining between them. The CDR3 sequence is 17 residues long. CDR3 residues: CATSERGRGSNTGELFF. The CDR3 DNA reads TGTGCCACCAGTGAGAGGGGGCGGGGTTCGAACACCGGGGAGCTGTTTTTT.

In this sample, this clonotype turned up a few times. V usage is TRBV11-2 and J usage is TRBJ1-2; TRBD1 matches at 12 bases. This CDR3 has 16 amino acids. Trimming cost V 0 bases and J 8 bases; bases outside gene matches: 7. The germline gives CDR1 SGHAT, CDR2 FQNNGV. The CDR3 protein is CASSLDPGTGGDGYTF. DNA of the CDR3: TGTGCCAGCAGCTTAGATCCCGGGACAGGGGGCGACGGCTACACCTTC.

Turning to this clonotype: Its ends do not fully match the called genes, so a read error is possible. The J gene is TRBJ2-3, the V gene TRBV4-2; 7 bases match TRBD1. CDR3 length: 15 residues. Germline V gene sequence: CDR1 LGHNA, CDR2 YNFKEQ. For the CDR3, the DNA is TGTGTCAGCAGCCAAGCGACAGGGAGCACAGATACGCAGTATTTT. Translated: CVSSQATGSTDTQYF.

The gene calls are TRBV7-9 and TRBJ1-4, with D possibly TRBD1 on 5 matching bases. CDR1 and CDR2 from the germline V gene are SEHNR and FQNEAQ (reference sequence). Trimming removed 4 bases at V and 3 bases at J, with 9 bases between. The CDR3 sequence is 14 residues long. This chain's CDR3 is CASSSGIPNEKLFF. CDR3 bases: TGTGCCAGCAGCTCAGGGATTCCTAATGAAAAACTGTTTTTT.

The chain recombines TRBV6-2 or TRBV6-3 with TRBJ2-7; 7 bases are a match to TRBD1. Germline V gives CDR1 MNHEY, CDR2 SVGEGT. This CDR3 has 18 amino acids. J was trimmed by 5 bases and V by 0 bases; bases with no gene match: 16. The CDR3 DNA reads TGTGCCAGCAGTTACTCTGCCGCCTTACAGGGGCTCCTGAACGAGCAGTACTTC. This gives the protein CASSYSAALQGLLNEQYF.

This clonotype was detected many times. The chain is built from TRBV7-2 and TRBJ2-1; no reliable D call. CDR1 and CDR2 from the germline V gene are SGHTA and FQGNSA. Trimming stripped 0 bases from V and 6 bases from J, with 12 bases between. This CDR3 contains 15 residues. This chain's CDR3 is CASSLASTGPNEQFF. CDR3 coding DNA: TGTGCCAGCAGCTTAGCGAGTACCGGTCCCAATGAGCAGTTCTTC.

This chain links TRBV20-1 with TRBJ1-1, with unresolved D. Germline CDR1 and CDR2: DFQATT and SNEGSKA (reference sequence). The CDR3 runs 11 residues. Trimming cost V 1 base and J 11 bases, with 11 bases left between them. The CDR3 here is CSARADHLAFF. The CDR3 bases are TGCAGTGCTAGAGCCGACCACTTGGCTTTCTTT.